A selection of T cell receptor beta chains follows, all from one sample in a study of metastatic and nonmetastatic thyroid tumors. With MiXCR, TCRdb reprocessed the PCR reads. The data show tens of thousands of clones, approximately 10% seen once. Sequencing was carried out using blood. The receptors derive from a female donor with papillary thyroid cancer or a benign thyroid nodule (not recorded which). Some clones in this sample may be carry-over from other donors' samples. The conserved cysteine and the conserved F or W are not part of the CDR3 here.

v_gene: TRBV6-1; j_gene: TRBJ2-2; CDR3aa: ASTEGGAGTGELF
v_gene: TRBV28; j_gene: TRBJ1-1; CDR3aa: ASSLQGADTEAF
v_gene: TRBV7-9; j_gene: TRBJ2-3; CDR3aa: ASSSWTGKDTQY
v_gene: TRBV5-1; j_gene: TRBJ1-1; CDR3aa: ASSATETGEAF
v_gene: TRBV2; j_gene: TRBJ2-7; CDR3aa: ASSGGSNYEQY
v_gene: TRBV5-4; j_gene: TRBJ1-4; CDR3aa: ASSAWGRTNEKLF
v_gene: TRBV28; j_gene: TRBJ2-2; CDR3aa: ASRVTVDTGELF
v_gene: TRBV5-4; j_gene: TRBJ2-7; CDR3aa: ASSFHTSAYEQY
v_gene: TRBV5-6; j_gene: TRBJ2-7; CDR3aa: ASSLSIVGGPWYEQY
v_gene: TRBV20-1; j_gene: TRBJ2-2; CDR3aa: SAVEGGNTGELF
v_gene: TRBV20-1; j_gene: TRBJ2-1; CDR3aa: SALATSGRAANEQF
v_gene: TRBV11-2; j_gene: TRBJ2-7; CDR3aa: ASSLVFGSSYEQY
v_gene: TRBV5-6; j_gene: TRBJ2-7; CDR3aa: ASSPGTSGGYEQY
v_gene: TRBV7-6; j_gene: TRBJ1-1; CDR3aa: ASSILQGWNTEAF
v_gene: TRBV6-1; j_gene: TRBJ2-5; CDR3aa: ASRTWTSPTVETRY
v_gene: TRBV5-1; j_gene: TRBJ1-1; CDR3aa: ASSLGQGFTEAF
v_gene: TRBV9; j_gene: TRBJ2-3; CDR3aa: ASSRTSGRVKDTQY
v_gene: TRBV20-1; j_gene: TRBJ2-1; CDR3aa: SAREQGDNEQF
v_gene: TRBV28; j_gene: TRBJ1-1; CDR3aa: ASSFRNWGSWNTEAF
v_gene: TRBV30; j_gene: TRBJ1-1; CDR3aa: AWRTGTRNTEAF
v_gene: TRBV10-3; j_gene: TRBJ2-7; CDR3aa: AISENYEQY
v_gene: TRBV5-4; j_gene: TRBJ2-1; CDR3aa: ASSFRTSANNEQF
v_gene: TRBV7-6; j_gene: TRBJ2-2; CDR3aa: ASSLVGPDNTGELF
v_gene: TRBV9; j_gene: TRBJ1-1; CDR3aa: ASSAGQDTEAF
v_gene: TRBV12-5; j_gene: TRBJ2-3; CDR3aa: ASGLQGIADTQY
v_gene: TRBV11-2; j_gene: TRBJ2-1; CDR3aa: ASSLHPSVSYNEHF
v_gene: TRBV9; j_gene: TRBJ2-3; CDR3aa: ASSLPLAGVADTQY
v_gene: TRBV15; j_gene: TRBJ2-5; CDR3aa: STSKYAWETQY
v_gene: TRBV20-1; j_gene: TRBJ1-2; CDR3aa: SAAPGGSNYGYT
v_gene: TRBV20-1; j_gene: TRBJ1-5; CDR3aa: SARETGGLQPQH
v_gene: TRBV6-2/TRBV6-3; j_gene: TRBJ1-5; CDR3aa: ARTNREQVGGQPQH
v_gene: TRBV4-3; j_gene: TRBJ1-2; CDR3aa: ARSQEAGGYGYT
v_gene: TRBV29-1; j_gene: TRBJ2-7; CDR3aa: SVVFGEWDEQY
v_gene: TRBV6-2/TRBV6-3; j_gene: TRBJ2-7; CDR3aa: ASTLGLAGEQY
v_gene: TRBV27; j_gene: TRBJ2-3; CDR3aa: ASSLLVLGSWNTQY
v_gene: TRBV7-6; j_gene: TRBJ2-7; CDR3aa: ASSLGLAGGPLTNEQY
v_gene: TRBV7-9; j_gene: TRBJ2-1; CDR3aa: ASSSVTGSYNEQF